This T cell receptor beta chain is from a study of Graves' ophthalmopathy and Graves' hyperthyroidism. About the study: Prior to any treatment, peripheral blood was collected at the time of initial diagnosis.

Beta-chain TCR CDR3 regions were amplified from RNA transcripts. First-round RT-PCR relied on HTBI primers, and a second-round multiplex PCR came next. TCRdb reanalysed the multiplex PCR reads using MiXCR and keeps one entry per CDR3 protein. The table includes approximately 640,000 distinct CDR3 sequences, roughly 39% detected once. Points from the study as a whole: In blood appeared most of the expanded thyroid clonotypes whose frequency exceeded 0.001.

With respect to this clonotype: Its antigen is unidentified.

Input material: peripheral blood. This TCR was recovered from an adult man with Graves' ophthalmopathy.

CDR3 sequence (DNA): TGTGCCACCAGCAACGGGGGAGCGGAAACTCTCAATCAGCCCCAGCATTTT. Translating gives CATSNGGAETLNQPQHF. V gene TRBV15 combines with J gene TRBJ1-5; weak D call: TRBD1 (5 bases). Trimming took off 4 bases at V and 3 bases at J, with 19 bases between the two ends. The CDR3 is 17 amino acids. The germline V gene encodes CDR1 LNHNV and CDR2 YYDKDF (reference sequence).